Listed here are 32 T cell receptor beta chains from one sample, sequenced in a study of T cell clusters in autoimmune cytopenias. Roughly 40,000 genome equivalents of blood DNA were amplified for TRB. One tube held mixed TRB-A and TRB-B primer pools for touch-down PCR. With the multiplex PCR reads reprocessed, TCRdb shows one record per CDR3 protein and no DNA. The table lists 4,100 or so distinct CDR3 sequences. The sample taken for sequencing was peripheral blood. The origin of the receptors is a human donor with an autoimmune cytopenia or autoimmune hepatitis (not recorded which).

This clonotype is medium-sized by frequency. CDR3: CASSLVGGPSYEQYF. The chain joins TRBV27 to TRBJ2-7; the TCRdb D gene call, TRBD1, has no DNA to confirm it. CDR1 and CDR2 from the germline V gene are MNHEY and SMNVEV (reference sequence). The CDR3 has 15 residues.

The CDR3: CASSYAQGGSYEQYF. V is TRBV6-5 and J is TRBJ2-7; without DNA, the TCRdb call of TRBD1 cannot be checked. The CDR3 is 15 amino acids. Germline CDR1 and CDR2: MNHEY and SVGAGI.

The gene calls are TRBV18 and TRBJ1-1. This CDR3 comprises 16 residues. Germline lookup yields CDR1 KGHSH and CDR2 LQKENI. CDR3 amino acids: CASSPIRGGSGTEAFF.

The chain recombines TRBV19 with TRBJ2-7; checking the TCRdb D call of TRBD2 is not possible without DNA. The germline CDR1 and CDR2 sequences are LNHDA and SQIVND (reference sequence). CDR3 length: 16 amino acids. CDR3 residues: CASSIRADIFYYEQYF.

This clonotype is identified as medium-sized from frequency. The chain employs TRBV19 and TRBJ2-2; the D gene TCRdb calls, TRBD1, cannot be checked with no DNA. The V gene's germline CDR1 is LNHDA and CDR2 SQIVND (reference sequence). The CDR3 is 15 residues long. CDR3 amino acids: CASSQDRGHTGELFF.

The V and J genes are TRBV19 and TRBJ2-7; TCRdb indicates TRBD2, and absent DNA this call remains unverified. CDR1 LNHDA and CDR2 SQIVND come from the germline V gene (reference sequence). The CDR3 extends over 17 amino acids. The CDR3 reads CASSPSGRPHSSYEQYF.

The chain combines TRBV6-6 with TRBJ2-5. The CDR3 is made up of 15 amino acids. The germline V gene has CDR1 MNHNY and CDR2 SVGAGI (reference sequence). CDR3 protein: CASRNEPTPQESQYF.

The chain is built from TRBV6-1 and TRBJ2-1. The length of the CDR3 is 15 residues. Germline V gene data show CDR1 as MNHNS and CDR2 as SASEGT. Here the CDR3 reads CASSEEEYTYNEQFF.

V and J are TRBV19 and TRBJ2-1; TCRdb returns TRBD1, unconfirmable since there is no DNA. The length of the CDR3 is 11 residues. The germline gives CDR1 LNHDA, CDR2 SQIVND (reference sequence). The CDR3 is CASSYSGNQFF.

The chain has TRBV30 and TRBJ1-2. The CDR3 totals 12 residues. The germline V gene has CDR1 GTSNPN and CDR2 SVGIG (reference sequence). The CDR3 here is CAWMAVLRGYTF.

Frequency places this clonotype as medium-sized. The chain combines TRBV29-1 with TRBJ1-1. CDR3 length: 13 amino acids. From germline, CDR1 is SQVTM and CDR2 ANQGSEA. The CDR3 loop reads CSVAGKVNTEAFF.

The rearrangement joins TRBV29-1 to TRBJ2-1. This CDR3 has 12 amino acids. CDR1 is SQVTM and CDR2 is ANQGSEA in the germline V gene. The CDR3 loop is CSGRQKFDEQFF.

The gene calls are TRBV15 and TRBJ2-3; the TCRdb D gene call, TRBD1, has no DNA to confirm it. The germline V gene encodes CDR1 LNHNV and CDR2 YYDKDF (reference sequence). The CDR3 covers 15 residues. This CDR3 is CATSRDPGEVDDQYF. The whole variable domain, filled in from reference TRBV15 and TRBJ2-3, reads DAMVIQNPRYQVTQFGKPVTLSCSQTLNHNVMYWYQQKSSQAPKLLFHYYDKDFNNEADTPDNFQSRRPNTSFCFLDIRSPGLGDTAMYLCATSRDPGEVDDQYFGPGTRLTVL.

The V call is TRBV9, the J call TRBJ2-1. This CDR3 is 15 amino acids long. The V gene's germline CDR1 is SGDLS and CDR2 YYNGEE. The CDR3 loop reads CASSVGAASYNEQFF.

V and J are TRBV13 and TRBJ2-4; with no DNA, the TCRdb D assignment of TRBD1 cannot be verified. The CDR3 runs to 14 residues. The germline gives CDR1 PRHDT, CDR2 FYEKMQ (reference sequence). The CDR3 region is CASSQRGQRNIQYF.

This chain connects TRBV6-5 to TRBJ2-7; the TCRdb call, TRBD1, lacks DNA for checking. Germline V CDR1 and CDR2: MNHEY, SVGAGI. The CDR3 is 12 amino acids. CDR3 loop: CASRMGQDEQYF.

Measured by frequency, this clonotype is medium-sized. The chain joins TRBV19 to TRBJ2-2; the TCRdb call, TRBD2, lacks DNA for checking. Germline assignment: CDR1 LNHDA and CDR2 SQIVND (reference sequence). CDR3 length: 17 amino acids. The CDR3 spells CASSLSGTSGNTGELFF.

The V call is TRBV18, the J call TRBJ2-7. Per germline, CDR1 KGHSH and CDR2 LQKENI. This CDR3 comprises 13 residues. The CDR3: CASSPRSDYEQYF.

The V and J genes are TRBV19 and TRBJ2-1; TCRdb picks TRBD1, but there is no DNA to check that call. Germline CDR1 is LNHDA and CDR2 is SQIVND (reference sequence). The CDR3 is 12 amino acids. The CDR3 sequence is CASSTRAGSEFF.

V is TRBV12-3 or TRBV12-4 and J is TRBJ2-5; there is no DNA to check the TCRdb D call of TRBD1. There are 13 residues in the CDR3. The chain's CDR3 is CASRSRWGETQYF.

J is TRBJ2-3 and V is TRBV6-1; without DNA, the TCRdb call of TRBD2 cannot be checked. The germline V gene has CDR1 MNHNS and CDR2 SASEGT. This CDR3 is 15 amino acids long. The CDR3 reads CASSEREGQGDTQYF.

The chain employs TRBV29-1 and TRBJ1-2; the D gene TCRdb calls, TRBD1, cannot be checked with no DNA. Germline CDR1 and CDR2: SQVTM and ANQGSEA. CDR3 length equals 15 residues. Here the CDR3 reads CSVDVAREITDGYTF.

In terms of frequency, this clonotype is medium-sized (0.01 to 0.1%). This chain links TRBV30 with TRBJ2-6; without DNA, the TCRdb call of TRBD2 cannot be checked. CDR1 and CDR2 from the germline V gene are GTSNPN and SVGIG (reference sequence). The length of the CDR3 is 14 residues. CDR3 region: CAGQRDAGANVLTF.

The rearrangement uses TRBV19 and TRBJ1-1. The germline V gene encodes CDR1 LNHDA and CDR2 SQIVND (reference sequence). The CDR3 contains 17 residues. CDR3: CASQGWQARRGNTEAFF. Full variable domain (missing parts from reference TRBV19 and TRBJ1-1): DGGITQSPKYLFRKEGQNVTLSCEQNLNHDAMYWYRQDPGQGLRLIYYSQIVNDFQKGDIAEGYSVSREKKESFPLTVTSAQKNPTAFYLCASQGWQARRGNTEAFFGQGTRLTVV.

The chain recombines TRBV27 with TRBJ1-1. Germline V lookup: CDR1 MNHEY, CDR2 SMNVEV (reference sequence). This CDR3 is 13 amino acids long. The CDR3: CASSFSMNTEAFF.

The V call is TRBV19, the J call TRBJ2-7. This CDR3 is built from 14 residues. Germline V gene sequence: CDR1 LNHDA, CDR2 SQIVND (reference sequence). This CDR3 reads CASSISRVPHEQYF.

By frequency, this clonotype is large. This chain uses TRBV19 with TRBJ2-2. This CDR3 is 16 amino acids long. Germline V CDR1 and CDR2: LNHDA, SQIVND (reference sequence). CDR3 sequence reads: CASSMPMATDTGELFF.

The rearrangement uses TRBV6-6 and TRBJ2-3; the D call of TRBD2 rests on TCRdb alone, since no DNA is present to check it. The CDR3 has 15 residues. The germline CDR1 and CDR2 sequences are MNHNY and SVGAGI (reference sequence). CDR3 amino acids: CASFDLAGEGDTQYF.

By frequency, this clonotype registers medium-sized. This chain's CDR3 is CASSGGTVNEKLFF. The V and J genes are TRBV19 and TRBJ1-4. Germline loops: CDR1 LNHDA, CDR2 SQIVND (reference sequence). The CDR3 is made up of 14 amino acids. The full variable domain, in which reference TRBV19 and TRBJ1-4 provide the parts outside the CDR3, is DGGITQSPKYLFRKEGQNVTLSCEQNLNHDAMYWYRQDPGQGLRLIYYSQIVNDFQKGDIAEGYSVSREKKESFPLTVTSAQKNPTAFYLCASSGGTVNEKLFFGSGTQLSVL.

The rearrangement uses TRBV29-1 and TRBJ2-3; TCRdb returns TRBD1, unconfirmable since there is no DNA. The germline gives CDR1 SQVTM, CDR2 ANQGSEA. The CDR3 has 19 amino acids. The CDR3 reads CSVEGPGLSSAANTDTQYF.

Considering frequency, this clonotype is medium-sized. The chain recombines TRBV18 with TRBJ2-2; TCRdb outputs TRBD1, but without DNA this stays unchecked. The CDR3 is made up of 15 amino acids. The germline CDR1 and CDR2 sequences are KGHSH and LQKENI. The CDR3 reads CASSVQTGESGELFF.

The V and J genes are TRBV20-1 and TRBJ2-5. The germline V gene encodes CDR1 DFQATT and CDR2 SNEGSKA (reference sequence). This CDR3 spans 14 amino acids. The CDR3 loop reads CSARKIDSDETQYF.